This T cell receptor beta chain was recovered during a study of PD-1 blockade in classical Hodgkin lymphoma. Profiling relied on immunoSEQ multiplex PCR, and the TCRdb table lists in-frame clones only, not all of them. The data hold about 27,000 clones, with 70% to 80% observed a single time. As concerns this clone: As yet, its antigen is unknown.

After autologous stem cell transplantation all patients relapsed, and prior brentuximab vedotin exposure differed between cohorts. The CD4+ T cells used were purified from thawed PBMCs through magnetic negative selection. Trimming left V 5 bases short and J 1 base short, with 15 bases between. Germline V lookup: CDR1 LGHNA, CDR2 YSLEER. The CDR3 consists of 17 residues. General observations from the study: Newly diagnosed patients were reported to start with lower TCR diversity than healthy donors.

This chain connects TRBV4-3 to TRBJ2-6; D remains unclear. The specimen was CD4+ T cells from blood, collected at baseline. The TCR was taken from a human donor with classical Hodgkin lymphoma. This CDR3 reads CASSSQVGASGANVLTF. For the CDR3, the DNA is TGCGCCAGCAGCTCGCAAGTCGGCGCATCTGGGGCCAACGTCCTGACTTTC.